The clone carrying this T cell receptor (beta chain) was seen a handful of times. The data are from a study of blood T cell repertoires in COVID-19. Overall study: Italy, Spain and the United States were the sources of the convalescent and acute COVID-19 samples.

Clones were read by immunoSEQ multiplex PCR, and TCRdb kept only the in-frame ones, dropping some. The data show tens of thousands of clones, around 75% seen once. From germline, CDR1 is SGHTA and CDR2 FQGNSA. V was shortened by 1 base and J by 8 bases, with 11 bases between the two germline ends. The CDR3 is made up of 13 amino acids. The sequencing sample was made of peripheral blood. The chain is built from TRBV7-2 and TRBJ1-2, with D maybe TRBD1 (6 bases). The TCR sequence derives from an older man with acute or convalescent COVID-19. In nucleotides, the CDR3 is TGTGCCAGCAGCTTAGTAGGGGGTCGGGGCTACACCTTC. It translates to CASSLVGGRGYTF.